Each of the 20 T cell receptor beta chains below was sequenced from the same sample in a study of blood T cell repertoires in COVID-19 (dated by TCRdb to about 2020). The library was made by the immunoSEQ multiplex PCR assay. TCRdb's version of the immuneACCESS table is confined to in-frame rearrangements and falls short of the full clone set. An unresolved V gene accounts for under half of the shortfall where checked; the remainder is of unknown origin. This sample has approximately 50,000 clones in its table, and under 90% of those were observed once. The ten largest account for approximately 10% of the sample. Source material: peripheral blood. Every receptor here comes from a man older than 75 with COVID-19, enrolled during active disease.

This chain joins TRBV19 and TRBJ1-1, with D perhaps matching TRBD1 (6 bases). Germline V gene sequence: CDR1 LNHDA, CDR2 SQIVND (reference sequence). Trimming cost V 7 bases and J 0 bases, with 18 bases left between them. CDR3 length: 16 amino acids. The DNA for the CDR3 is TGTGCCAGTATTAGTAACAGGGCCTCCATGAACACTGAAGCTTTCTTT. Translated, it gives CASISNRASMNTEAFF.

Concerning this clone itself: One end of the junction is discordant with germline, which a read error may explain. The chain is built from TRBV11-3 and TRBJ1-3; no reliable D call. This CDR3 is 13 amino acids long. Germline lookup yields CDR1 SGHNT and CDR2 YENEEA. The CDR3 DNA sequence: TGTGCCAGCAGCATAGACGCTGGAAACACCATATATTTT. It codes for CASSIDAGNTIYF.

J is TRBJ1-4 and V is TRBV28; TRBD1 aligns across 9 bases. With 6 bases clipped from V and 7 bases from J, the junction kept 9 bases outside the gene matches. Germline V gene sequence: CDR1 MDHEN, CDR2 SYDVKM. The CDR3 sequence is 15 residues long. The CDR3 DNA is TGTGCCAGCAGCGTACCGGGACAGGGAGGTGAAAAACTGTTTTTT. The encoded protein is CASSVPGQGGEKLFF. Full variable domain (rest looked up from reference TRBV28 and TRBJ1-4): DVKVTQSSRYLVKRTGEKVFLECVQDMDHENMFWYRQDPGLGLRLIYFSYDVKMKEKGDIPEGYSVSREKKERFSLILESASTNQTSMYLCASSVPGQGGEKLFFGSGTQLSVL.

The chain links TRBV5-6 to TRBJ2-7, with 7 positions matching TRBD2. CDR3 length: 16 residues. With 0 bases clipped from V and 9 bases from J, the junction kept 15 bases outside the gene matches. Per the germline V gene, CDR1 is SGHDT and CDR2 is YYEEEE. CDR3 protein: CASSLGQIAGRWGQYV. CDR3 in DNA: TGTGCCAGCAGCTTGGGACAGATAGCCGGGAGGTGGGGGCAGTACGTC.

This rearrangement joins TRBV7-8 to TRBJ2-7; D not resolved. Germline assignment: CDR1 SGHVS and CDR2 FQNEAQ. The V gene lost 3 bases and the J gene lost 0 bases, with 6 bases spanning the gap. The CDR3 loop spans 13 amino acids. CDR3 DNA sequence: TGTGCCAGCAGCTTGGGCTACTCCTACGAGCAGTACGTC. Amino acids: CASSLGYSYEQYV.

The chain joins TRBV19 to TRBJ1-1, with D possibly being TRBD1 (6 bases). Germline lookup yields CDR1 LNHDA and CDR2 SQIVND (reference sequence). The CDR3 loop spans 14 amino acids. The V end lost 6 bases, the J end lost 1 base, and 12 bases lay between the germline ends. In nucleotides, the CDR3 is TGTGCCAGTAGAATACAGGGTCGGAACACTGAAGCTTTCTTT. This translates into CASRIQGRNTEAFF.

V is TRBV29-1 and J is TRBJ1-4; D may be TRBD1 (5 bases). The CDR3 spans 12 residues. Trimming shortened V by 6 bases and J by 7 bases, and 12 bases separated the two germline ends. Germline CDR1 is SQVTM and CDR2 is ANQGSEA. CDR3 loop: CSVAGSGEKLFF. The DNA of the CDR3 is TGCAGCGTCGCAGGGTCCGGTGAAAAACTGTTTTTT.

J is TRBJ2-3 and V is TRBV4-1; 12 nucleotides align to TRBD2. With V trimmed by 4 bases and J by 5 bases, 1 base remained unmatched. The CDR3 length is 14 residues. The germline V gene has CDR1 MGHRA and CDR2 YSYEKL. The CDR3 loop is CASSLGLAGDTQYF. The CDR3 coding sequence is TGCGCCAGCAGCCTGGGACTAGCGGGAGATACGCAGTATTTT.

The sample holds a few counts of this clone. The CDR3 loop is CAWSVSPEDGYTF. Here the CDR3 DNA reads TGTGCCTGGAGTGTATCCCCTGAGGATGGCTACACCTTC. The chain links TRBV30 to TRBJ1-2; the D is unclear. The V gene's germline CDR1 is GTSNPN and CDR2 SVGIG (reference sequence). CDR3 length: 13 amino acids. Trimming shortened V by 0 bases and J by 6 bases, and 11 bases separated the two germline ends.

The count of this clone is one. The rearrangement links TRBV9 to TRBJ1-2; D remains ambiguous. Germline values: CDR1 SGDLS, CDR2 YYNGEE. Trimming stripped 0 bases from V and 6 bases from J, with 12 bases between. The length of the CDR3 is 14 residues. The CDR3 DNA sequence: TGTGCCAGCAGCGTAGATCCCACCCAGGATGGCTACACCTTC. Its translation: CASSVDPTQDGYTF.

The chain has TRBV5-6 and TRBJ1-6, with D perhaps matching TRBD1 (6 bases). CDR1 and CDR2 from the germline V gene are SGHDT and YYEEEE. V lost 0 bases to trimming and J lost 5 bases, with 12 bases between them. There are 16 residues in the CDR3. The CDR3 reads CASSLGVGQNNSPLHF. The CDR3 coding sequence is TGTGCCAGCAGCTTGGGGGTCGGACAGAATAATTCACCCCTCCACTTT.

This clone was observed a few times. The rearrangement links TRBV19 to TRBJ1-6, with TRBD1 matching over 7 bases. The V gene end was trimmed by 3 bases and the J gene end by 8 bases; junction bases not matched to a gene: 4. The CDR3 covers 14 residues. Germline values: CDR1 LNHDA, CDR2 SQIVND (reference sequence). The CDR3 sequence: CASSIARGDSPLHF. The CDR3 region has the DNA TGTGCCAGTAGTATTGCCAGGGGGGATTCACCCCTCCACTTT.

The rearrangement links TRBV7-2 to TRBJ1-1; D might be TRBD1 (6 bases). Deletions cut 4 bases from V and 10 bases from J, with 19 bases between. This CDR3 comprises 14 residues. CDR1 and CDR2 from the germline V gene are SGHTA and FQGNSA. CDR3: CASSSRTVLGGAFF. CDR3 sequence (DNA): TGTGCCAGCAGCTCGAGGACAGTACTGGGCGGAGCTTTCTTT.

CDR3 coding DNA: TGCGCCAGCAGCCAAGGGGCTAGCGGGGTTGCAGATACGCAGTATTTT. It codes for CASSQGASGVADTQYF. The chain is built from TRBV4-3 and TRBJ2-3; 9 bases are a match to TRBD2. The CDR3 has 16 amino acids. Germline V gene lookup returns CDR1 LGHNA and CDR2 YSLEER. Trimming cost V 1 base and J 4 bases; bases outside gene matches: 6.

The V call is TRBV19, the J call TRBJ1-5; 7 bases line up with TRBD1. Germline-derived CDR1 and CDR2 are LNHDA and SQIVND (reference sequence). CDR3 length: 14 residues. The junction had 6 bases not matched to a gene; V was cut back by 4 bases and J by 6 bases. The CDR3 nucleotides read TGTGCCAGTAGTAACTCAGGGGGAGGTCAGCCCCAGCATTTT. Residues: CASSNSGGGQPQHF.

The chain combines TRBV12-5 with TRBJ1-1, with 7 bases matching TRBD1. The CDR3 loop spans 14 amino acids. The V segment lost 1 base and the J segment 7 bases; nucleotides outside the gene matches: 6. Looked up from germline, CDR1 is LGHNT and CDR2 is FRNRAP. CDR3 residues: CASGLGQGRFEAFF. The CDR3, as DNA: TGTGCTAGTGGTTTGGGACAGGGCAGATTTGAAGCTTTCTTT.

This clone was detected once. CDR3 DNA sequence: TGTGCCAGCAGCTTAGGAAGGGGTTGGCCCATCCAAGAGACCCAGTACTTC. Amino acid sequence: CASSLGRGWPIQETQYF. This chain joins TRBV7-2 and TRBJ2-5; a possible D gene is TRBD1 (5 bases). The CDR3 runs to 17 residues. CDR1 is SGHTA and CDR2 is FQGNSA in the germline V gene. V dropped 1 base and J dropped 1 base, with 16 bases sitting between them.

The genes are TRBV4-1 and TRBJ2-7; no clear D gene. Germline V gene data show CDR1 as MGHRA and CDR2 as YSYEKL. CDR3 size: 14 residues. The V end was cut by 0 bases, the J end by 2 bases, with 8 bases between. As DNA, the CDR3 is TGCGCCAGCAGCCAAGAGCGCACCACCTACGAGCAGTACTTC. It encodes CASSQERTTYEQYF.

The rearrangement links TRBV7-2 to TRBJ2-3, with 15 bases identical to TRBD2. Germline CDR1 reads SGHTA; CDR2 reads FQGNSA. The junction had 5 bases not matched to a gene; V was cut back by 3 bases and J by 4 bases. This CDR3 contains 17 residues. The DNA of the CDR3 is TGTGCCAGCAGCTTTCAGAGGACTAGCGGGGGGGCAGATACGCAGTATTTT. It is translated as CASSFQRTSGGADTQYF.

This clone was counted a single time. The chain is built from TRBV19 and TRBJ1-5; TRBD1 is a possible D gene (6 bases). There are 15 residues in the CDR3. Germline V gene lookup returns CDR1 LNHDA and CDR2 SQIVND (reference sequence). V lost 5 bases and J 0 bases, leaving 11 bases between the germline ends. The CDR3 sequence: CASSDRKFSNQPQHF. In nucleotides, the CDR3 is TGTGCCAGTAGTGACAGGAAGTTTAGCAATCAGCCCCAGCATTTT.